The 26 T cell receptor beta chains listed next were all sequenced from one sample in a study of blood T cell repertoires in COVID-19. Repertoires were generated with immunoSEQ multiplex PCR, while TCRdb's copy carries only in-frame clones and drops some. Of roughly 250,000 clones listed, roughly 88% are singletons. Source material: PBMCs or T cells enriched from blood (not recorded which). The receptor set was obtained from a woman between 40 and 55 years old with acute COVID-19.

Note on this clone: Other DNA sequences in the sample encode the same CDR3. V usage is TRBV7-2 and J usage is TRBJ1-1, with D tentatively TRBD1 (6 bases). Germline-derived CDR1 and CDR2 are SGHTA and FQGNSA. Trimming shortened V by 1 base and J by 1 base, and 7 bases separated the two germline ends. The CDR3 runs 14 residues. CDR3 in DNA: TGTGCCAGCAGCTTAGGGACAGCGAACACTGAAGCTTTCTTT. Its protein is CASSLGTANTEAFF.

The chain has TRBV2 and TRBJ1-1; D uncertain. Trimming took off 5 bases at V and 1 base at J, with 11 bases between the two ends. The germline gives CDR1 SNHLY, CDR2 FYNNEI. The CDR3 spans 14 residues. CDR3 in DNA: TGTGCCAGCAGTACGGGGAGAGGGAACACTGAAGCTTTCTTT. Encoded protein: CASSTGRGNTEAFF.

Worth noting for this clone: Germline is not matched at one junction end, which may reflect a read error. V gene TRBV7-3 combines with J gene TRBJ2-1; no reliable D call. There are 13 residues in the CDR3. Germline V CDR1 and CDR2: SGHTA, FQGTGA. Written as DNA, the CDR3 is TGTGCCAGCAGCTTAATCGCCTACGATGAGCAGTTCTTC. Its translation: CASSLIAYDEQFF.

This clone has only one observation. The J gene is TRBJ1-2, the V gene TRBV2; 11 bases agree with TRBD1. Germline loops: CDR1 SNHLY, CDR2 FYNNEI. Losses at the gene ends were 7 bases for V and 4 bases for J; bases not matched to a gene: 5. The CDR3 spans 14 residues. The chain's CDR3 is CASTGQGVGYGYTF. The DNA of the CDR3 is TGTGCCAGCACGGGACAGGGGGTAGGCTATGGCTACACCTTC.

The CDR3 DNA follows: TGTGCCAGCAGTGAATTTCTAAGCTCCTACAATGAGCAGTTCTTC. Its translation: CASSEFLSSYNEQFF. The V call is TRBV2, the J call TRBJ2-1; D not resolved. Germline assignment: CDR1 SNHLY and CDR2 FYNNEI. The CDR3 is 15 residues long. V was trimmed by 2 bases and J by 0 bases, leaving 8 bases between them.

The chain combines TRBV7-8 with TRBJ1-4; D call uncertain. The length of the CDR3 is 15 residues. Germline CDR1 SGHVS, CDR2 FQNEAQ. V lost 5 bases to trimming and J lost 8 bases, with 18 bases between them. The CDR3 reads CASSGRRGNGEKLFF. DNA for the CDR3: TGTGCCAGCAGCGGACGGAGAGGGAACGGGGAAAAACTGTTTTTT.

V is TRBV15 and J is TRBJ2-7, with D tentatively TRBD1 (6 bases). V gave up 6 bases and J gave up 2 bases, with 11 bases separating them. The CDR3 is 13 residues long. Germline V CDR1 and CDR2: LNHNV, YYDKDF (reference sequence). The CDR3 sequence: CATRPTGTYEQYF. For the CDR3, the DNA is TGTGCCACCAGGCCGACAGGAACCTACGAGCAGTACTTC.

V and J are TRBV5-4 and TRBJ2-5, with D tentatively TRBD1 (6 bases). V was cut by 4 bases and J by 1 base, with 8 bases left in between. Germline lookup yields CDR1 SGHNT and CDR2 YYREEE (reference sequence). The CDR3 spans 13 residues. The CDR3 region has the DNA TGTGCCAGCAGCCGACAGGTCCAAGAGACCCAGTACTTC. Amino acids: CASSRQVQETQYF.

V gene TRBV2 combines with J gene TRBJ2-4; 8 bases fit TRBD2. CDR1 is SNHLY, CDR2 FYNNEI, per germline. The CDR3 is 16 residues long. The junction had 2 bases not matched to a gene; V was cut back by 1 base and J by 0 bases. In nucleotides, the CDR3 is TGTGCCAGCAGTGAAGGGCTAGCGGGAGCCAAAAACATTCAGTACTTC. Translation gives CASSEGLAGAKNIQYF. Together with reference TRBV2 and TRBJ2-4, the CDR3 gives the full variable domain: EPEVTQTPSHQVTQMGQEVILRCVPISNHLYFYWYRQILGQKVEFLVSFYNNEISEKSEIFDDQFSVERPDGSNFTLKIRSTKLEDSAMYFCASSEGLAGAKNIQYFGAGTRLSVL.

The chain's CDR3 is CASSGSGGYLNEQFF. CDR3 nucleotide sequence: TGTGCCAGCAGCGGAAGCGGGGGATACCTCAATGAGCAGTTCTTC. The V gene is TRBV7-2, the J gene TRBJ2-1; the match to TRBD2 covers 8 bases. This CDR3 has 15 residues. Trimming at V came to 5 bases and at J to 6 bases, leaving 9 bases not matched to a gene. Germline loops: CDR1 SGHTA, CDR2 FQGNSA.

The gene calls are TRBV13 and TRBJ2-5, with TRBD1 matching over 11 bases. Trimming at V came to 6 bases and at J to 5 bases, leaving 5 bases not matched to a gene. There are 14 residues in the CDR3. CDR1 and CDR2 (germline): PRHDT, FYEKMQ (reference sequence). The CDR3 region has the DNA TGTGCCAGCAGTCGGACAGGGGGCTTGGAGACCCAGTACTTC. Translating gives CASSRTGGLETQYF.

The V gene is TRBV9, the J gene TRBJ2-2, with 7 positions matching TRBD2. The V segment lost 1 base and the J segment 2 bases; nucleotides outside the gene matches: 11. The CDR3 extends over 18 amino acids. CDR1 is SGDLS, CDR2 YYNGEE, per germline. The CDR3 loop is CASSVSPWGGDNTGELFF. The CDR3 DNA follows: TGTGCCAGCAGCGTATCCCCGTGGGGAGGGGATAACACCGGGGAGCTGTTTTTT.

This clone was seen a few times. The chain uses TRBV15 and TRBJ1-3; no clear D gene. The germline gives CDR1 LNHNV, CDR2 YYDKDF (reference sequence). The CDR3 runs to 19 residues. Trimming left V 1 base short and J 0 bases short, with 19 bases between. The CDR3 DNA reads as TGTGCCACCAGCAGAGGGGGAACCCATGACGCGGGCTCTGGAAACACCATATATTTT. Translating gives CATSRGGTHDAGSGNTIYF.

The chain has TRBV3-1 (or the pseudogene TRBV3-2) and TRBJ2-7; TRBD2 aligns across 10 bases. J was trimmed by 7 bases and V by 1 base; bases with no gene match: 13. CDR3 length: 17 amino acids. Germline loops: CDR1 LGHDT, CDR2 YNNKEL (reference sequence). This CDR3 is CASSQVIAGGQLGEQYF. The DNA for the CDR3 is TGTGCCAGCAGCCAAGTTATAGCGGGAGGCCAGTTGGGGGAGCAGTACTTC.

The count of this clone is one. The chain links TRBV4-1 to TRBJ1-4; D is perhaps TRBD1 (6 bases). This CDR3 is built from 14 residues. The V gene lost 6 bases and the J gene lost 8 bases, with 16 bases spanning the gap. The germline V gene has CDR1 MGHRA and CDR2 YSYEKL. In DNA form, the CDR3 reads TGCGCCAGCAGGTCTCCGGGACATCTCGAAAAACTGTTTTTT. It codes for CASRSPGHLEKLFF.

This clone was observed a single time. The genes are TRBV6-5 and TRBJ2-2; maybe TRBD1 (5 bases). The CDR3 extends over 14 amino acids. In germline, CDR1 is MNHEY, CDR2 SVGAGI. V was pared by 7 bases and J by 5 bases, with 14 bases between. The CDR3 here is CASNRAGRTGELFF. The CDR3 region has the DNA TGTGCCAGCAATAGGGCAGGGCGGACCGGGGAGCTGTTTTTT.

This sequence joins TRBV7-9 and TRBJ1-4, with 10 bases identical to TRBD1. CDR1 and CDR2 from the germline V gene are SEHNR and FQNEAQ (reference sequence). The CDR3 consists of 19 residues. V was clipped by 4 bases and J by 5 bases; unmatched bases: 16. CDR3 sequence: CASSSTGTGVQGLNEKLFF. DNA for the CDR3: TGTGCCAGCAGCTCAACCGGGACAGGGGTTCAAGGGCTGAATGAAAAACTGTTTTTT.

This chain connects TRBV18 to TRBJ1-1; tentative D call: TRBD1 (5 bases). V was cut by 5 bases and J by 4 bases, with 14 bases left in between. The CDR3 is made up of 14 amino acids. Per germline, CDR1 KGHSH and CDR2 LQKENI. The CDR3 loop reads CASSVQGIGTEAFF. CDR3 coding DNA: TGTGCCAGCTCAGTCCAGGGTATCGGCACTGAAGCTTTCTTT.

V and J are TRBV19 and TRBJ2-1; 7 nucleotides agree with TRBD1. Germline-derived CDR1 and CDR2 are LNHDA and SQIVND (reference sequence). The CDR3 contains 16 residues. V lost 6 bases, J lost 7 bases, and 15 bases stayed unmatched. Here the CDR3 reads CASRGLRTGTWNEQFF. The CDR3 bases are TGTGCCAGTAGGGGGCTTAGGACAGGTACGTGGAATGAGCAGTTCTTC.

The chain couples TRBV2 to TRBJ2-5; TRBD2 agrees at 11 bases. CDR3 size: 16 residues. V lost 6 bases to trimming and J lost 5 bases; unmatched junction nucleotides: 11. In germline, CDR1 is SNHLY, CDR2 FYNNEI. CDR3 sequence reads: CASSSGLAGGLETQYF. CDR3 DNA: TGTGCCAGCAGCTCCGGGCTAGCGGGGGGTTTGGAGACCCAGTACTTC.

CDR3 in amino acids: CASSVDRVTDTQYF. In nucleotides, the CDR3 is TGCGCCAGCAGCGTGGACAGGGTAACAGATACGCAGTATTTT. This chain links TRBV5-1 with TRBJ2-3; TRBD1 matches 8 bases. Unmatched junction bases numbered 4, after V lost 4 bases and J lost 3 bases. Looked up from germline, CDR1 is SGHRS and CDR2 is YFSETQ. The CDR3 length is 14 residues.

The chain combines TRBV3-1 (or the pseudogene TRBV3-2) with TRBJ1-3, with D possibly matching TRBD1 (5 bases). There are 14 residues in the CDR3. The V gene's germline CDR1 is LGHDT and CDR2 YNNKEL (reference sequence). Deletions cut 4 bases from V and 3 bases from J, with 10 bases between. CDR3 sequence reads: CASSPGGDGNTIYF. Here the CDR3 DNA reads TGTGCCAGCAGCCCGGGGGGGGATGGAAACACCATATATTTT.

The chain employs TRBV28 and TRBJ1-1; tentative D call: TRBD1 (5 bases). Trimming removed 8 bases at V and 2 bases at J, with 9 bases between. The CDR3 is 12 amino acids. Germline V gives CDR1 MDHEN, CDR2 SYDVKM. CDR3 bases: TGTGCCAGCGGGGGGTTAAACACTGAAGCTTTCTTT. Amino acid sequence: CASGGLNTEAFF.

J is TRBJ1-6 and V is TRBV5-1, with 7 bases that match TRBD1. Per the germline V gene, CDR1 is SGHRS and CDR2 is YFSETQ. This CDR3 has 17 amino acids. V lost 0 bases, J lost 0 bases, and 3 bases stayed unmatched. DNA for the CDR3: TGCGCCAGCAGCTTGGCGACAGGGAGCTCCTATAATTCACCCCTCCACTTT. This sequence encodes CASSLATGSSYNSPLHF.

The chain has TRBV29-1 and TRBJ2-7; D perhaps matches TRBD1 (5 bases). The CDR3 length is 13 residues. The germline V gene has CDR1 SQVTM and CDR2 ANQGSEA. Trimming removed 1 base from V and 0 bases from J, with 7 bases in between. CDR3 coding DNA: TGCAGCGTTGAAGGGGGCAACTCCTACGAGCAGTACTTC. Its protein product is CSVEGGNSYEQYF.

The chain employs TRBV6-5 and TRBJ1-2, with D maybe TRBD1 (5 bases). Germline V lookup: CDR1 MNHEY, CDR2 SVGAGI. This CDR3 has 15 amino acids. Between the trimmed V and J ends, which lost 6 bases and 5 bases, there was a span of 19 bases. CDR3 nucleotides: TGTGCCAGCAGCGCCTACGACAGCTTCAATTATGGCTACACCTTC. This gives the protein CASSAYDSFNYGYTF.